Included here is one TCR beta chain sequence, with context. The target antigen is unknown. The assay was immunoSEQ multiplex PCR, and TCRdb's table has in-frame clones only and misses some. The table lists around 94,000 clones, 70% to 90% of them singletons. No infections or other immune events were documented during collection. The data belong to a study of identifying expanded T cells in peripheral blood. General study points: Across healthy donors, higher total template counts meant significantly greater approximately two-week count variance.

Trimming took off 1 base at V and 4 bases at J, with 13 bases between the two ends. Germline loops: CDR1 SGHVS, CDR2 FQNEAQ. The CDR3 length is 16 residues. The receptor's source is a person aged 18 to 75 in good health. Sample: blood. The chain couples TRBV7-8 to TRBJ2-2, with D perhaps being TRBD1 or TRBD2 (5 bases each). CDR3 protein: CASSLEGEWATGELFF. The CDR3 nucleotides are TGTGCCAGCAGCTTAGAAGGGGAGTGGGCCACCGGGGAGCTGTTTTTT. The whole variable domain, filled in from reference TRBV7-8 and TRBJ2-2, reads GAGVSQSPRYKVAKRGQDVALRCDPISGHVSLFWYQQALGQGPEFLTYFQNEAQLDKSGLPSDRFFAERPEGSVSTLKIQRTQQEDSAVYLCASSLEGEWATGELFFGEGSRLTVL.